This TCR beta chain was recovered during a study of cytomegalovirus exposure and HLA in healthy donors. The CDR3 runs 13 residues. Germline CDR1 is SGHDT and CDR2 is YYEEEE. V dropped 5 bases and J dropped 10 bases, with 18 bases sitting between them. A few counts support this clone. Its antigen remains unidentified. Vbeta (60) and Jbeta (13) primers were used in the PCR. The data were produced by immunoSEQ multiplex PCR, yet TCRdb's version contains in-frame clones alone and is incomplete. The data show around 200,000 clones, roughly 77% seen once. Study-wide points: Many donors shared some public TCRs, even though most TCR sequences were rare. Presence/absence analysis assumed near-uniform sequencing depth across donors. An analysis was carried out later, and it reportedly showed fewer N-insertions in an Asian-associated ancestry cluster than the approximately 610-donor mean.

The TCR sequence derives from a man in his thirties or forties in good health and CMV-seropositive. Sequences were obtained from PBMCs. The rearrangement joins TRBV5-6 to TRBJ1-1; perhaps TRBD1 as D (5 bases). CDR3 region: CASRAGTSNGAFF. Written as DNA, the CDR3 is TGTGCCAGCAGGGCCGGGACTTCGAACGGAGCTTTCTTT. The whole variable domain, remainder taken from reference TRBV5-6 and TRBJ1-1, is DAGVTQSPTHLIKTRGQQVTLRCSPKSGHDTVSWYQQALGQGPQFIFQYYEEEERQRGNFPDRFSGHQFPNYSSELNVNALLLGDSALYLCASRAGTSNGAFFGQGTRLTVV.